The present T cell receptor (beta chain) was sequenced within a study of shared clonotypes between healthy human individuals. The CDR3 consists of 16 residues. Per the germline V gene, CDR1 is SEHNR and CDR2 is FQNEAQ (reference sequence). Unmatched junction bases numbered 8, after V lost 3 bases and J lost 4 bases. For every subset, genomic DNA was evenly distributed across several immunoSEQ plates. Unsorted PBMC contributed roughly 300 ng DNA, around 30,000 T cell genomes, to each replicate PCR. DNA from unsorted PBMC was sequenced on ten immunoSEQ deep assay plates. The protocol was immunoSEQ multiplex PCR, while the TCRdb copy is restricted to in-frame clones and leaves out a portion. There are about 480,000 clones in the sample; approximately 79% occur only once, and around an eighth lies in the top ten.

Sequencing input: PBMCs. J is TRBJ2-3 and V is TRBV7-9; TRBD2 aligns across 9 bases. The origin of this receptor is a woman between 40 and 50 years old in good health. Some clones in this sample may be carry-over from other donors' samples. The CDR3 region is CASSFMSAGGADTQYF. The DNA of the CDR3 is TGTGCCAGCAGCTTTATGTCAGCGGGAGGCGCAGATACGCAGTATTTT.